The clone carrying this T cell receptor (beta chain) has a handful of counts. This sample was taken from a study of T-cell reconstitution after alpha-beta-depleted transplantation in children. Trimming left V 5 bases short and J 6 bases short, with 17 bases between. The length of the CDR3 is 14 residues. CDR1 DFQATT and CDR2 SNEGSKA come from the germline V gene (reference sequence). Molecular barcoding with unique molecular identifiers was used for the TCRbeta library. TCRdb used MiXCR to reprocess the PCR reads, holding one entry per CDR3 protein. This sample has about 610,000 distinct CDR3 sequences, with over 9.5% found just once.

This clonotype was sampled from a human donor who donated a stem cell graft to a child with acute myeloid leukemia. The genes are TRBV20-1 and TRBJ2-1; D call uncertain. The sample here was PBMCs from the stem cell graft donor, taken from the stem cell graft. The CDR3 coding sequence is TGCAGTGCTTTACAAACCTTGGGCTTCAATGAGCAGTTCTTC. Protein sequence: CSALQTLGFNEQFF.